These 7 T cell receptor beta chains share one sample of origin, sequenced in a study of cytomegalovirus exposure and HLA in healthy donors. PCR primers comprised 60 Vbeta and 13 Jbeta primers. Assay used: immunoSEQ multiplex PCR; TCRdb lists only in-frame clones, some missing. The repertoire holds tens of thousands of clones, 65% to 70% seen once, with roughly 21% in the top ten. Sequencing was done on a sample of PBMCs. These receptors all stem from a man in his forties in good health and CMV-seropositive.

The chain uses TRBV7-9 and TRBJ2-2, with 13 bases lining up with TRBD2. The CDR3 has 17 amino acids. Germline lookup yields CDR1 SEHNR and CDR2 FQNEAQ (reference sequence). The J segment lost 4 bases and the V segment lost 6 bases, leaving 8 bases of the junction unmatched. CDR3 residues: CASSRTSGGAATGELFF. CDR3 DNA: TGTGCCAGCAGTCGCACTAGCGGGGGGGCAGCCACCGGGGAGCTGTTTTTT.

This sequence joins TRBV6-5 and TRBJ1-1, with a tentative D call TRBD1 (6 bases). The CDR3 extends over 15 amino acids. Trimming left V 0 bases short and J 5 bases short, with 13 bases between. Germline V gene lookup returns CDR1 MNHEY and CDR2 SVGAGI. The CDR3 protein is CASSYSARGWTEAFF. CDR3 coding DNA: TGTGCCAGCAGTTACTCTGCCAGGGGATGGACTGAAGCTTTCTTT.

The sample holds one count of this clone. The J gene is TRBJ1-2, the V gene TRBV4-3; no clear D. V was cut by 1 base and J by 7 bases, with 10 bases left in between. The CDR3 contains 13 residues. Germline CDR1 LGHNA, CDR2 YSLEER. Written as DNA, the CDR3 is TGCGCCAGCAGCCAAGGTGAGGCTCGTGGCTACACCTTC. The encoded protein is CASSQGEARGYTF.

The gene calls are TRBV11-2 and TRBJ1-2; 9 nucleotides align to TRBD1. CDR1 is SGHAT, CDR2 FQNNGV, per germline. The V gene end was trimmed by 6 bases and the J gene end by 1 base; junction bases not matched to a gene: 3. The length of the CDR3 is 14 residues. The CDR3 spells CASSSGQGNYGYTF. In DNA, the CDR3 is TGTGCCAGCAGTTCGGGACAGGGTAACTATGGCTACACCTTC.

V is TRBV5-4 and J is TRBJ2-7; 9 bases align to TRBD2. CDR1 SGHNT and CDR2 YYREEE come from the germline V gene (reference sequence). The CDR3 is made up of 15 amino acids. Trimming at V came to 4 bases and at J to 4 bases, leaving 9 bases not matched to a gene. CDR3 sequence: CASSPGGGALYEQYF. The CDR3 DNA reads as TGTGCCAGCAGCCCAGGCGGGGGGGCCCTTTACGAGCAGTACTTC. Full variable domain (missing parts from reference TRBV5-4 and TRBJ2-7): ETGVTQSPTHLIKTRGQQVTLRCSSQSGHNTVSWYQQALGQGPQFIFQYYREEENGRGNFPPRFSGLQFPNYSSELNVNALELDDSALYLCASSPGGGALYEQYFGPGTRLTVT.

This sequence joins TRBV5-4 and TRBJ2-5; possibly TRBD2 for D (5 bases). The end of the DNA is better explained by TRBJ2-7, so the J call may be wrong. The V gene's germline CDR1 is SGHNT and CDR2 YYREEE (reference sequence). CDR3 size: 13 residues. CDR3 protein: CASSFRGSYEQYF. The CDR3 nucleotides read TGTGCCAGCAGCTTTCGAGGGTCCTACGAGCAGTACTTC.

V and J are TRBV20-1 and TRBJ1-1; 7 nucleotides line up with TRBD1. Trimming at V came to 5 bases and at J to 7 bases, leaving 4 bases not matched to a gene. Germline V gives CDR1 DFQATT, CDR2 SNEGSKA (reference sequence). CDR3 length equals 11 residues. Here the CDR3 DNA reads TGCAGTGCTCCAGGGGACAGTGAAGCTTTCTTT. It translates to CSAPGDSEAFF.